The sequence of this T cell receptor (beta chain) was determined in a study of OX40 agonist ivuxolimab in advanced cancers. Points from the study as a whole: Clones of CD4+ and CD8+ blood T cells grew by week 6 at doses of 0.1 to 3.0 mg/kg.

A remark on this clone: Its antigen is still unknown.

Repertoires were generated with immunoSEQ multiplex PCR, while TCRdb's copy carries only in-frame clones and drops some. In the table there are about 77,000 clones, 85% to 90% of which are singletons. Germline V gene sequence: CDR1 MNHEY, CDR2 SMNVEV (reference sequence). CDR3 length equals 15 residues. Germline trimming cut 4 bases from V and 1 base from J; bases unmatched to any gene: 6. This chain joins TRBV27 and TRBJ1-1, with 7 bases matching TRBD1. This receptor was identified in an adult with an advanced solid tumor such as melanoma, head and neck, liver or kidney cancer. Sequencing used CD4+ or CD8+ T cells sorted from blood, obtained in a trial of the OX40 agonist ivuxolimab. CDR3 residues: CASSSRTGGNTEAFF. The CDR3 DNA reads TGTGCCAGCAGTTCTCGGACAGGTGGGAACACTGAAGCTTTCTTT.